These T cell receptor beta chains were read from a single sample in a study of OX40 agonist ivuxolimab in advanced cancers. Libraries were prepared by immunoSEQ multiplex PCR; TCRdb keeps only in-frame clonotypes and omits some of them. This table holds 60,000 to 75,000 clones, about 85% found once. The specimen was CD4+ or CD8+ T cells sorted from blood, collected in a trial of the OX40 agonist ivuxolimab. The receptors here all came from an adult with an advanced solid tumor such as melanoma, head and neck, liver or kidney cancer. Each CDR3 is given with its conserved first and last residue. The order of the fields is clone size, V gene, D gene, J gene, CDR3 DNA, CDR3 protein. D genes are given only for firm matches. Some rows mark clone size as missing; the rest say once, few, many or name a class of expanded clone.

-	TRBV2	TRBD2	TRBJ2-7	TGTGCCAGTTTAGCGGGGGGCACACCCTACGAGCAGTACTTC	CASLAGGTPYEQYF
-	TRBV7-7	-	TRBJ2-5	TGTGCTAGCAGCCGCGACAGCCTAGGGACCCAGTACTTC	CASSRDSLGTQYF
few	TRBV10-3	-	TRBJ1-1	TGTGCCATCAGGGGCGGGAGTGAAGCTTTCTTT	CAIRGGSEAFF
-	TRBV5-1	-	TRBJ1-6	TGCGCCAGCAGCGGGATCTCCTATAATTCACCCCTCCACTTT	CASSGISYNSPLHF
-	TRBV27	-	TRBJ2-1	TGTGCCAGCAGTTTATGGGGATCCTACAATGAGCAGTTCTTC	CASSLWGSYNEQFF
few	TRBV18	TRBD1	TRBJ1-3	TGTGCCAGCTCACCAACGGGACAGGGTATCGGGTCTGGAAACACCATATATTTT	CASSPTGQGIGSGNTIYF
-	TRBV7-6	-	TRBJ2-7	TGTGCCAGCAGCTCGGGGACCCAAAGCTCCTACGAGCAGTACTTC	CASSSGTQSSYEQYF
-	TRBV2	-	TRBJ2-3	TGTGCCAGCAGATTCGGGGGAGATACGCAGTATTTT	CASRFGGDTQYF
-	TRBV4-2	-	TRBJ1-2	TGTGCCAGCAGCCCGGGGCCCAACTATGGCTACACCTTC	CASSPGPNYGYTF
-	TRBV7-9	-	TRBJ2-7	TGTGCCAGCAGCTTGGCGGGTCTATACGAGCAGTACTTC	CASSLAGLYEQYF
-	TRBV7-9	-	TRBJ2-3	TGTGCCAGCAGCTTAGGCGGGGCTGATACGCAGTATTTT	CASSLGGADTQYF
large	TRBV19	-	TRBJ2-7	TGTGCCAGTAGTATAGAGGGAGGAAACTACGAGCAGTACTTC	CASSIEGGNYEQYF
-	TRBV7-2	TRBD2	TRBJ2-5	TGTGCCAGCAGCTTAGCGGTGTCTAGCGGTTGGGAGACCCAGTACTTC	CASSLAVSSGWETQYF
-	TRBV19	-	TRBJ1-3	TGTGCCAGTAGTATAGGGGGGCAGTCTGGAAACACCATATATTTT	CASSIGGQSGNTIYF
-	TRBV9	TRBD2	TRBJ2-7	TGTGCCAGCAGCTCCGCTAGCGGGTATGACTACGAGCAGTACTTC	CASSSASGYDYEQYF
-	TRBV6-5	-	TRBJ2-7	TGTGCCAGCAGTAAAACGCCTGGACTCTTCTACGAGCAGTACTTC	CASSKTPGLFYEQYF
-	TRBV18	TRBD1	TRBJ2-3	TGTGCCAGCTCGCCAGACAGGGGCCGGGATACGCAGTATTTT	CASSPDRGRDTQYF
-	TRBV11-2	-	TRBJ2-3	TGTGCCAGCAGCGTCCTGACAGGTTGGTTTACAGATACGCAGTATTTT	CASSVLTGWFTDTQYF
-	TRBV7-9	-	TRBJ2-7	TGTGCCAGCAGCCCTCCTGGGGTCTACGAGCAGTACTTC	CASSPPGVYEQYF
-	TRBV30	-	TRBJ1-1	TGTGCCTGGACCCTCTCCGGGACACTGAACACTGAAGCTTTCTTT	CAWTLSGTLNTEAFF
-	TRBV28	TRBD1	TRBJ1-4	TGTGCCAGCAGAGGACAGGGTCAGGGAGAAAAACTGTTTTTT	CASRGQGQGEKLFF
-	TRBV19	TRBD1	TRBJ1-4	TGTGCCAGTAGTATGCCGCGGCAGGGGGGCGCAAAACTGTTTTTT	CASSMPRQGGAKLFF
-	TRBV7-2	TRBD2	TRBJ2-7	TGTGCCAGCAGCCAGGTAGCGGGGAGCTCCTACGAGCAGTACTTC	CASSQVAGSSYEQYF
once	TRBV7-6	-	TRBJ1-2	TGTGCCAGCAGCCCCGGGACGGCTAGGCTCTATGGCTACACCTTC	CASSPGTARLYGYTF
once	TRBV7-6	-	TRBJ1-2	TGTGCCAGCAGCTTAGGTAACCTTGCAGGGGTCCATGGCTACACCTTC	CASSLGNLAGVHGYTF
-	TRBV7-6	-	TRBJ2-2	TGTGCCAGCAGCTTACAATTACAGGGGAACACCGGGGAGCTGTTTTTT	CASSLQLQGNTGELFF
few	TRBV28	-	TRBJ2-7	TGTGCCAGCAGCTTCTCTTGGGCAGGGGATTCCTACGAGCAGTACTTC	CASSFSWAGDSYEQYF